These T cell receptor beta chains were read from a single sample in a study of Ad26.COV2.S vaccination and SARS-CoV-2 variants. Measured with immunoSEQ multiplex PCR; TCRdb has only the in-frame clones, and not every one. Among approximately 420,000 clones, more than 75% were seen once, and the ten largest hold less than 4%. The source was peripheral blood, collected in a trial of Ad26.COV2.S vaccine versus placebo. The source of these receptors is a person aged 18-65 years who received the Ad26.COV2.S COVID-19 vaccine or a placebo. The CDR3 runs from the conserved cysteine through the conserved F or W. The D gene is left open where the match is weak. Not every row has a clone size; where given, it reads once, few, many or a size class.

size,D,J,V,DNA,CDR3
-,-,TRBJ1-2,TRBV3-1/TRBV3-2,TGTGCCAGCAGCCCCGATTCAGCCTCTCCCCTCGATGGCTACACCTTC,CASSPDSASPLDGYTF
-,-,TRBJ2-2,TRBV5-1,TGCGCCAGCAGACAGGGTTTCAACACCGGGGAGCTGTTTTTT,CASRQGFNTGELFF
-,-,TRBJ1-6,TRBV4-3,TGCGCCAGCAGCCAAGATAGGTGGAGTAGTACTTCACCCCTCCACTTT,CASSQDRWSSTSPLHF
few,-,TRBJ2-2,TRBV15,TGTGCCACCAGCAGAGATCGAGGGCACGCCGGGGAGCTGTTTTTT,CATSRDRGHAGELFF
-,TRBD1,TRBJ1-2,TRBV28,TGTGCCAGCAGTTCCCAGGGACAGGGATATGGCTACACCTTC,CASSSQGQGYGYTF
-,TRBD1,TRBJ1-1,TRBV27,TGTGCCAGCAGCCGACAGGGGGCGAGCACTGAAGCTTTCTTT,CASSRQGASTEAFF
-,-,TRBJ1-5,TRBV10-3,TGTGCCATCAGTGAGTTGGGGGACGGTTATAGCAATCAGCCCCAGCATTTT,CAISELGDGYSNQPQHF
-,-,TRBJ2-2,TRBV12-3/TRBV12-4,TGTGCCAGCAACAGGCGCCCCGGGGAGCTGTTTTTT,CASNRRPGELFF
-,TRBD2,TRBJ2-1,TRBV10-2,TGCGCCAGCAGTGGGACTAGTGTAGAGCAGTTCTTC,CASSGTSVEQFF
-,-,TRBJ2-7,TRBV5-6,TGTGCCAGCAGCTGGAGACGGGGTCTGGACGACGAGCAGTACTTC,CASSWRRGLDDEQYF
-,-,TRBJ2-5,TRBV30,TGTGCCTGGAGTACGTCCCCGTGGCAAGAGACCCAGTACTTC,CAWSTSPWQETQYF
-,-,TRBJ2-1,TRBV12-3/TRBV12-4,TGTGCCAGCAGGTTGACTAGCAATGAGCAGTTCTTC,CASRLTSNEQFF
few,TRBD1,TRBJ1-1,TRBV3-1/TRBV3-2,TGTGCCAGCAGGGTGATACAGGGGGAGGTGAACACTGAAGCTTTCTTT,CASRVIQGEVNTEAFF
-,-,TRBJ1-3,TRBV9,TGTGCCAGCAGCGCCCATGGGGGTGACACCATATATTTT,CASSAHGGDTIYF
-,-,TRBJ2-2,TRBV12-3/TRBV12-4,TGTGCCAGCAGTGCCACGAACACCGGGGAGCTGTTTTTT,CASSATNTGELFF
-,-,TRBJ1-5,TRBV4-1,TGCGCCAGCAGCCAAGATGCCCAGGCGGAGGGGCCCCAGCATTTT,CASSQDAQAEGPQHF
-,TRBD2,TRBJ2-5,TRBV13,TGTGCCAGCAGCTTTCCTAGCGGGGGGGAAGAGACCCAGTACTTC,CASSFPSGGEETQYF
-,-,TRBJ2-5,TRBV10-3,TGTGCCACACAGGGATACCAAGAGACCCAGTACTTC,CATQGYQETQYF
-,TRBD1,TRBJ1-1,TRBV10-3,TGTGCCATCAGTACAGGGGGCATGGACACTGAAGCTTTCTTT,CAISTGGMDTEAFF
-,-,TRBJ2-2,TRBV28,TGTGCCAGCAGTTTACTAGGCGCCGGGGAGCTGTTTTTT,CASSLLGAGELFF
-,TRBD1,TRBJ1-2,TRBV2,TGTGCCAGCAGTGTTACAGGGGCAAAGGGGGGCTACACCTTC,CASSVTGAKGGYTF
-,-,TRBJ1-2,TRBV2,TGTGCCAGCATGGGGGCCTATGGCTACACCTTC,CASMGAYGYTF
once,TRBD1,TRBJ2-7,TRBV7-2,TGTGCCAGCAGCTTAGATTGGGACAGGGTGGCCGAGCAGTACTTC,CASSLDWDRVAEQYF
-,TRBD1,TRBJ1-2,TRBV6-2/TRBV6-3,TGTGCCAGCAGCCCCAACCTCCTCCGGACAGGGATAGGACCTAACTATGGCTACACCTTC,CASSPNLLRTGIGPNYGYTF
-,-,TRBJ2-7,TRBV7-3,TGTGCCAGCAGCCCCCGGCGGGATTCCTACGAGCAGTACTTC,CASSPRRDSYEQYF
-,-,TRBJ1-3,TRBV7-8,TGTGCCAGCAGCTTATCGGGCACAGCCACTCTAAGAAACACCATATATTTT,CASSLSGTATLRNTIYF
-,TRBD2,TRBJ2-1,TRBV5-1,TGCGCCAGCAGCTTAGGTAGCGGGGGGCCTAATGAGCAGTTCTTC,CASSLGSGGPNEQFF
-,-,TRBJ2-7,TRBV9,TGTGCCAGCAGCTACGGGCCCACCTACGAGCAGTACTTC,CASSYGPTYEQYF
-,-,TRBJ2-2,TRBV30,TGTGCCTGTACGGCTGGCAGGCGTAACACCGGGGAGCTGTTTTTT,CACTAGRRNTGELFF
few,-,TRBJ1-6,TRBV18,TGTGCCAGCTCACCACTAAGCTCCTATAATTCACCCCTCCACTTT,CASSPLSSYNSPLHF
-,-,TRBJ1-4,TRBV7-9,TGTGCCAGCAGCCCCCGACAGAACGGCGAAAAACTGTTTTTT,CASSPRQNGEKLFF
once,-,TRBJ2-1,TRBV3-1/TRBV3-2,TGTGCCAGCAGCCTCCGACTTAGGCGGGGTAATGAGCAGTTCTTC,CASSLRLRRGNEQFF
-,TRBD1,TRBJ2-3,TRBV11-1,TGTGCCAGCAGCTTAAGCAGGGGGCCAGATACGCAGTATTTT,CASSLSRGPDTQYF
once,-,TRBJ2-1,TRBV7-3,TGTGCCAGCAGCCCCACCCGGGACTACAATGAGCAGTTCTTC,CASSPTRDYNEQFF
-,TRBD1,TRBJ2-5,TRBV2,TGTGCCAGCAGCGCGGGACAGGGAGAAGAGACCCAGTACTTC,CASSAGQGEETQYF
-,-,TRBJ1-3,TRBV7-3,TGTGCCAGCAGCTTATTTGGGGGGCCTGGAAACACCATATATTTT,CASSLFGGPGNTIYF
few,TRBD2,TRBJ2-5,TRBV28,TGTGCCAGCAGTTTATCCGGACTAGCGGGGCTCCAAGAGACCCAGTACTTC,CASSLSGLAGLQETQYF
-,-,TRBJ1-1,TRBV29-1,TGCAGCGTCCAAAGACCCGAGACGGAGAACACTGAAGCTTTCTTT,CSVQRPETENTEAFF